This paragraph reports one T cell receptor (beta chain). The sample is drawn from a study of T cell responses to AZD1222 COVID-19 vaccine. This table comes from immunoSEQ multiplex PCR, and its TCRdb copy is limited to in-frame clones, with some not included. This sample has more than 150,000 clones; over 75% occur once, and the top ten carry around 1.9%. Germline lookup yields CDR1 MNHEY and CDR2 SMNVEV (reference sequence). The length of the CDR3 is 15 residues. V lost 5 bases and J lost 10; bases outside the gene matches: 11. The rearrangement links TRBV27 to TRBJ1-4; 9 nucleotides agree with TRBD1. The sequenced sample was peripheral blood, obtained on day 0 of AZD1222 vaccination. The receptor's source is an adult in good health. CDR3 sequence reads: CASSPQGQGIRKLFF. The CDR3 DNA reads TGTGCCAGCAGTCCCCAGGGACAGGGAATTCGAAAACTGTTTTTT.